This T cell receptor (beta chain) was captured in a study of shared clonotypes between healthy human individuals. Turning to the study itself: Each donor's CD8 memory used one plate, CD8 naive two, each CD4 subset three. Overall study results and limits: Non-shared clonotypes had lower generation probabilities than those shared by all four donors.

Across several immunoSEQ plates, the genomic DNA of each subset was split evenly. Method: immunoSEQ multiplex PCR; TCRdb's copy keeps in-frame clones and lacks some. The sample carries about 2.4 million clones, just over 90% recorded once. As to this clone: Its antigen is not identified.

This CDR3 has 13 amino acids. Germline-derived CDR1 and CDR2 are MNHEY and SVGAGI. V shed 6 bases, J shed 2 bases, and the junction held 4 bases outside the gene matches. The sample taken for sequencing was naive CD4+ T cells sorted from blood. Subset indicated: CD45RA+ positively selected. The TCR originated in a young man in good health. This chain connects TRBV6-5 to TRBJ2-7; the match to TRBD1 covers 7 bases. The CDR3 loop reads CASSGTATYEQYF. The CDR3 bases are TGTGCCAGCAGCGGGACAGCCACCTACGAGCAGTACTTC.